The present T cell receptor (beta chain) was sequenced within a study of blood T cell repertoires in COVID-19. Study at large: Recovered Cohort 3 donors showed two negative PCRs, clearance, or symptom resolution.

V lost 0 bases to trimming and J lost 4 bases, with 10 bases between them. The germline V gene has CDR1 WNHNN and CDR2 SYGVQD (reference sequence). This CDR3 spans 14 amino acids. Participants came from fewer than 25 US areas, aged about 18 to 89 years. Authors' analysis steps: Estimated nucleated cell counts came from reference gene primer amplification. The assay was immunoSEQ multiplex PCR, and TCRdb's table has in-frame clones only and misses some. V, J and clone size derive from that table, while D and trimming were established from the DNA sequence. The table lists a few hundred thousand clones, 87% of them singletons.

The gene calls are TRBV10-1 and TRBJ2-7; D might be TRBD2 (5 bases). This receptor was obtained from a man aged 40-55 years in a cohort exposed to, infected with or recovered from COVID-19 (not recorded which). The sequenced sample consisted of PBMCs or T cells enriched from blood (not recorded which). Here the CDR3 DNA reads TGCGCCAGCAGTGAGTCTAGCGTAGGATACGAGCAGTACTTC. This encodes CASSESSVGYEQYF.